This TCR beta chain originates from a study of cytomegalovirus exposure and HLA in healthy donors. Study results and caveats: One later analysis reportedly identified an Asian-associated ancestry cluster that showed fewer N-insertions than the roughly 700-donor mean.

The PCR ran on 60 Vbeta and 13 Jbeta primers. Using immunoSEQ multiplex PCR, the repertoire was profiled, and TCRdb retains in-frame clones only, with some absent. Among some 160,000 clones listed, approximately 80% were seen once. With V trimmed by 7 bases and J by 7 bases, 13 bases remained unmatched. The CDR3 sequence is 15 residues long. Germline V gives CDR1 SGHRS, CDR2 YFSETQ. Remarks on this clone: Its target is not known.

What was sequenced was PBMCs. The TCR was taken from a woman between 40 and 55 years old in good health and CMV-seropositive. The gene calls are TRBV5-1 and TRBJ1-4; 7 bases are a match to TRBD1. DNA for the CDR3: TGCGCCAGCGCGCAACAAGGACAGGCAGGTGAAAAACTGTTTTTT. Encoded protein: CASAQQGQAGEKLFF.